The source of this T cell receptor beta chain is a study of blood T cell repertoires in COVID-19. Sequencing used immunoSEQ multiplex PCR; TCRdb keeps in-frame clones, though not all of them. The sample yields about 190,000 clones, around 73% seen once. Per the germline V gene, CDR1 is GTSNPN and CDR2 is SVGIG (reference sequence). This CDR3 contains 13 residues. Trimming removed 3 bases from V and 7 bases from J; junction bases left unmatched: 7. Sequencing used PBMCs or T cells enriched from blood (not recorded which). This sequence joins TRBV30 and TRBJ1-2; 8 nucleotides match TRBD1. The TCR originated in a woman aged 45 to 65 who had recovered from COVID-19. CDR3 DNA: TGTGCCTGGAGATCAGGGGGCGCAGGTGGCTACACCTTC. Protein sequence: CAWRSGGAGGYTF.